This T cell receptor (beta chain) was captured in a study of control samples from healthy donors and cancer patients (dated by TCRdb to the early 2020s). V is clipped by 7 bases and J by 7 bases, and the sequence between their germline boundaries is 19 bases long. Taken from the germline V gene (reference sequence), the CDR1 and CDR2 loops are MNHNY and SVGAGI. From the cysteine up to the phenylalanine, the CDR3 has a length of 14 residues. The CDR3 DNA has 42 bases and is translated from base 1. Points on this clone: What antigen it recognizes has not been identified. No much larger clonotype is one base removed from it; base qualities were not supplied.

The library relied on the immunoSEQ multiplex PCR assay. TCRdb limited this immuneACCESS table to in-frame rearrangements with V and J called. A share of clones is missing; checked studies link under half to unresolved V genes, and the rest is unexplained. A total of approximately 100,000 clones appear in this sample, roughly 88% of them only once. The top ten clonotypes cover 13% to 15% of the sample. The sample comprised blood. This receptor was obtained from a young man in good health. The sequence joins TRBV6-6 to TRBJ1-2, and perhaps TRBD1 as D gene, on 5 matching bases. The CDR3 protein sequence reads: CASKRRAGHGGYTF. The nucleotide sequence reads TGTGCCAGCAAAAGACGGGCAGGGCACGGTGGCTACACCTTC.